This T cell receptor beta chain was recorded in a study of metastatic and nonmetastatic thyroid tumors. Study-level background: The authors compared repertoires across blood and tumor or nodule tissue from malignant and benign thyroid patients. Study-wide findings and caveats: The study reportedly found significantly higher TCR beta diversity in malignant thyroid tumors than benign nodules, in blood and tumor.

As regards this clone: What it binds is not known.

Treatment of any kind had been given to no patient before thyroid surgery. TCRdb reanalyzed the PCR reads with MiXCR. In the table there are some 69,000 clones, more than 13% of which are singletons. This CDR3 is built from 16 residues. The junction had 7 bases not matched to a gene; V was cut back by 1 base and J by 5 bases. Looked up from germline, CDR1 is SGHAT and CDR2 is FQNNGV. The TCR originated in a male donor with papillary thyroid cancer or a benign thyroid nodule (not recorded which). Some clones in this sample may be carry-over from other donors' samples. V is TRBV11-2 and J is TRBJ2-4; 8 bases map to TRBD2. The sample taken for sequencing was blood. The CDR3 DNA reads as TGTGCCAGCAGCTTAGGGTACGGGAGGGCGCAAAACATTCAGTACTTC. Amino acid sequence: CASSLGYGRAQNIQYF.